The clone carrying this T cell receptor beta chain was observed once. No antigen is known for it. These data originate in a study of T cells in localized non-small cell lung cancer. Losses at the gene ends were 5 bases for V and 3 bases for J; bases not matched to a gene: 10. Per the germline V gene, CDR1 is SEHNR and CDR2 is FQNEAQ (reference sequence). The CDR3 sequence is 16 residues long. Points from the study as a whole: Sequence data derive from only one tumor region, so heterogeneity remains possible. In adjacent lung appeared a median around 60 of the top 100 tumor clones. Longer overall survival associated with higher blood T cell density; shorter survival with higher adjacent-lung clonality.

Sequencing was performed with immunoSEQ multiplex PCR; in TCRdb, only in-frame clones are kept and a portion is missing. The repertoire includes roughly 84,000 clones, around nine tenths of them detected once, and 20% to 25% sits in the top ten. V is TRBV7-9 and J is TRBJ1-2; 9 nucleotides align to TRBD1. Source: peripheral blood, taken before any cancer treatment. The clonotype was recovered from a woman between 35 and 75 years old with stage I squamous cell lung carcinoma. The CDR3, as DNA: TGTGCCAGCAGCCCGCCCGGGACAGGGTACGACTATGGCTACACCTTC. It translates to CASSPPGTGYDYGYTF.